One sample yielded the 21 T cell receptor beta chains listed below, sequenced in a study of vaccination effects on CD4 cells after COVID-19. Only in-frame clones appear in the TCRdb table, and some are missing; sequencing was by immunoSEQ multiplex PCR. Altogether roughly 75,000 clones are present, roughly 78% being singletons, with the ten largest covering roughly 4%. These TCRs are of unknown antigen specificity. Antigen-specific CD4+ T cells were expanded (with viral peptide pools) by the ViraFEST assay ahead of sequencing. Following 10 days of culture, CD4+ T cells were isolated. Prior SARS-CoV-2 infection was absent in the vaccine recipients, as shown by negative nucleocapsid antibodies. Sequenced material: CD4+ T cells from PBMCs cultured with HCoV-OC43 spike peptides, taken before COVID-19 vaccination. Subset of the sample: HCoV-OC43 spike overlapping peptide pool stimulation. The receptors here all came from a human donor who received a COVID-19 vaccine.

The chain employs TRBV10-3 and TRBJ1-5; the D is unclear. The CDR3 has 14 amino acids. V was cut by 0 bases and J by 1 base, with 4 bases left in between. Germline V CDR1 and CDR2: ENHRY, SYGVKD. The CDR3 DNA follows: TGTGCCATCAGTGAGTCGATAAGCAATCAGCCCCAGCATTTT. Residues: CAISESISNQPQHF.

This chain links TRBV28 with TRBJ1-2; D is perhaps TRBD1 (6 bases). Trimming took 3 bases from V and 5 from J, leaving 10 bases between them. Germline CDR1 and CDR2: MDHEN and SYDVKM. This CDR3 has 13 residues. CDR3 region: CASSLWTAYGYTF. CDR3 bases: TGTGCCAGCAGTTTGTGGACAGCTTATGGCTACACCTTC.

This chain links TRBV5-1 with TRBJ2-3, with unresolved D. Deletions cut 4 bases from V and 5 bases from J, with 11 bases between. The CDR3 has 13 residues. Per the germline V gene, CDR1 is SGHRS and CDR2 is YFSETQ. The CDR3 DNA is TGCGCCAGCAGCAGGGCGCTGAGAGATACGCAGTATTTT. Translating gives CASSRALRDTQYF. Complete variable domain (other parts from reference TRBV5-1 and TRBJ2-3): KAGVTQTPRYLIKTRGQQVTLSCSPISGHRSVSWYQQTPGQGLQFLFEYFSETQRNKGNFPGRFSGRQFSNSRSEMNVSTLELGDSALYLCASSRALRDTQYFGPGTRLTVL.

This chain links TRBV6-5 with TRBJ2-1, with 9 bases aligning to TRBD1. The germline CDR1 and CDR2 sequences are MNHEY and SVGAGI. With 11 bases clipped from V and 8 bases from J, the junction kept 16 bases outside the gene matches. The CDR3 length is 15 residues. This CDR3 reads CAVRPDRGAGDEQFF. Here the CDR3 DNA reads TGTGCCGTAAGGCCTGACAGGGGGGCCGGGGATGAGCAGTTCTTC.

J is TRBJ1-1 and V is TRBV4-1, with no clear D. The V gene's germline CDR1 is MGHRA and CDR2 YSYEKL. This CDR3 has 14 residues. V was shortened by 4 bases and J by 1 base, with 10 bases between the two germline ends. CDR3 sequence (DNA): TGCGCCAGCAGCCCCGAAGGGCAGAACACTGAAGCTTTCTTT. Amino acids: CASSPEGQNTEAFF.

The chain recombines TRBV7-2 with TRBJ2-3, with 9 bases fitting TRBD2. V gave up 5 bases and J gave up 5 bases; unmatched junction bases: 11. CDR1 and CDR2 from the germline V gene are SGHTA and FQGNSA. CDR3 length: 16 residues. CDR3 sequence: CASSPGGLAGIDTQYF. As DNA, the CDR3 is TGTGCCAGCAGCCCGGGGGGGCTAGCGGGGATAGATACGCAGTATTTT.

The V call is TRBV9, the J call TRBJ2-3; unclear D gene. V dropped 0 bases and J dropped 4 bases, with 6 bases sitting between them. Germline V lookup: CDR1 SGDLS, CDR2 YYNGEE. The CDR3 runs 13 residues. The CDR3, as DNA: TGTGCCAGCAGCGTAGACCTGTCAGATACGCAGTATTTT. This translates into CASSVDLSDTQYF.

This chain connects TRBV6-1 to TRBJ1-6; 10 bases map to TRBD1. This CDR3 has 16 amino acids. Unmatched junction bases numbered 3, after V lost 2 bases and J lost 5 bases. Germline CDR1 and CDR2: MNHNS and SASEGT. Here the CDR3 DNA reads TGTGCCAGCAGTGAACCGGGACAGGGGAATAATTCACCCCTCCACTTT. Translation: CASSEPGQGNNSPLHF.

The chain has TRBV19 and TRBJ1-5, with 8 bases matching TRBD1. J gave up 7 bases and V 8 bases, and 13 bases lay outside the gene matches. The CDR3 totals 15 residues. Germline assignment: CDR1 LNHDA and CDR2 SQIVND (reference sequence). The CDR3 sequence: CASSGDRRYLQPQHF. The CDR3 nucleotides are TGTGCCAGTTCAGGGGACAGGCGATACCTGCAGCCCCAGCATTTT.

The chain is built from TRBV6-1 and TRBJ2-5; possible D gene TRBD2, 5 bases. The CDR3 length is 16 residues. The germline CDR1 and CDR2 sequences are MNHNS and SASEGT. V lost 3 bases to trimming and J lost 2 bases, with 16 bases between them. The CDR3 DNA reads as TGTGCCAGCAGTGAGGGTTCGGGTTCGGGACAAGAGACCCAGTACTTC. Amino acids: CASSEGSGSGQETQYF.

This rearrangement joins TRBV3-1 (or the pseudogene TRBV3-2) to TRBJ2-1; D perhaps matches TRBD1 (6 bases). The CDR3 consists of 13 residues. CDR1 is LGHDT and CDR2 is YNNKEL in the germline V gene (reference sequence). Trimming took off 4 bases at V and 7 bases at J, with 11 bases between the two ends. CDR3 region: CASSPYTGNEQFF. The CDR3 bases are TGTGCCAGCAGCCCCTATACAGGGAATGAGCAGTTCTTC.

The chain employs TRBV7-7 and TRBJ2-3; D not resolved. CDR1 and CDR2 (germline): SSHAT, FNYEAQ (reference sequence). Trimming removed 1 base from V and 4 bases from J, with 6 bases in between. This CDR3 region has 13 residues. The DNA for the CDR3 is TGTGCCAGCAGCTTAGGGGTGTCAGATACGCAGTATTTT. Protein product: CASSLGVSDTQYF.

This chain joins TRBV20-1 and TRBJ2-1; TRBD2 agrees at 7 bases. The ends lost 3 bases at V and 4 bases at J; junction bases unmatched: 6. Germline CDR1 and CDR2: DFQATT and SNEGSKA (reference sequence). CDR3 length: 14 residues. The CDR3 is CSASAGTIYNEQFF. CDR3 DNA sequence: TGCAGTGCTAGTGCCGGGACTATATACAATGAGCAGTTCTTC.

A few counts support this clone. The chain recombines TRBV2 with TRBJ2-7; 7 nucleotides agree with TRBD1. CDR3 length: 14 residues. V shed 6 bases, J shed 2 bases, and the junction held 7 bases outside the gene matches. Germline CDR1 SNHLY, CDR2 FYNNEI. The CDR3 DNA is TGTGCCAGCAGCCCCCGGACAGGCGCCTACGAGCAGTACGTC. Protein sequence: CASSPRTGAYEQYV.

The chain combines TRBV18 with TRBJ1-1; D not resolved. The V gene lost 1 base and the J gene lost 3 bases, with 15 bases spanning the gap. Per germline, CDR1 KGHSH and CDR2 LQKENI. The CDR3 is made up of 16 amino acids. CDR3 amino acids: CASSPLPRPPDTEAFF. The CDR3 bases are TGTGCCAGCTCACCACTACCCCGGCCGCCTGACACTGAAGCTTTCTTT.

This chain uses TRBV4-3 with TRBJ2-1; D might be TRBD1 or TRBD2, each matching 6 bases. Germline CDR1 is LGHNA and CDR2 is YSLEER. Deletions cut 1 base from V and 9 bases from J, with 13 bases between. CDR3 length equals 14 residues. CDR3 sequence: CASSQAARGREQFF. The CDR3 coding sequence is TGCGCCAGCAGCCAAGCCGCCCGGGGGCGTGAGCAGTTCTTC.

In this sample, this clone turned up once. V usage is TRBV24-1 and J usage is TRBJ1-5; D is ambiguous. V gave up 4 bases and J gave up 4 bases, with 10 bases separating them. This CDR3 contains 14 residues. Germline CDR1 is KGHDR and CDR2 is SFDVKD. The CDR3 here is CATSESYQNQPQHF. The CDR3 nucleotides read TGTGCCACCAGTGAATCGTATCAGAATCAGCCCCAGCATTTT.

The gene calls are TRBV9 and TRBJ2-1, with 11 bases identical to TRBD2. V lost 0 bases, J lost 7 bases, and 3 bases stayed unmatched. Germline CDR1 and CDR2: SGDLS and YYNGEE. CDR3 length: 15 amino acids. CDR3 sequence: CASSVVSGGVNEQFF. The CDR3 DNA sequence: TGTGCCAGCAGCGTAGTTAGCGGGGGGGTTAATGAGCAGTTCTTC. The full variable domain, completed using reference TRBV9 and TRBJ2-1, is DSGVTQTPKHLITATGQRVTLRCSPRSGDLSVYWYQQSLDQGLQFLIQYYNGEERAKGNILERFSAQQFPDLHSELNLSSLELGDSALYFCASSVVSGGVNEQFFGPGTRLTVL.

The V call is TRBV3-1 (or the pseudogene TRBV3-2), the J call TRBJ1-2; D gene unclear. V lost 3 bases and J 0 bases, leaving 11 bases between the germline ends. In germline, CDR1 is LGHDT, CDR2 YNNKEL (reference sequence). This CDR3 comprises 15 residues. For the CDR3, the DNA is TGTGCCAGCAGCCAGGCCACGGGGACTAACTATGGCTACACCTTC. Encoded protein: CASSQATGTNYGYTF.

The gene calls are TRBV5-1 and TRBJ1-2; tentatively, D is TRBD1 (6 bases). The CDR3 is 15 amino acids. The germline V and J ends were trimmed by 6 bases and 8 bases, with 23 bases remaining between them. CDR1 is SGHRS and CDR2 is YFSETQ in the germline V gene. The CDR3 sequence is CASTPSPGAHEGYTF. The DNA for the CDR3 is TGCGCCAGCACTCCTTCCCCGGGGGCTCACGAAGGCTACACCTTC.

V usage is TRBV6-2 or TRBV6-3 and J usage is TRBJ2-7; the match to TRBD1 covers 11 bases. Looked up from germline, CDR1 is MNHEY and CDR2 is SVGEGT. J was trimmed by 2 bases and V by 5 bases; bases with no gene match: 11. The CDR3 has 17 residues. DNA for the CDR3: TGTGCCAGCAGTAGGCGGACAGGGGGCGTATGGACCTACGAGCAGTACGTC. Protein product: CASSRRTGGVWTYEQYV.